A single sample is the source of the 32 T cell receptor beta chains below, sequenced in a study of T cells in Graves' hyperthyroidism and ophthalmopathy (dated by TCRdb to the late 2010s). Library preparation used multiplex PCR. Sequencing used an Illumina HiSeq 2000. TCR beta CDR3 regions were amplified from RNA transcripts. The TCR CDR3 was subjected to a first round of RT-PCR using the HTBI primer set and the Qiagen OneStep RT-PCR kit. The public reads were reprocessed in TCRdb via fastp at Q25 and MiXCR, keeping in-frame beta chains. Rows merge per CDR3 protein into single entries with the most common DNA and genes. For this sample the table gives about 350,000 distinct CDR3 sequences, of which about 18% were detected only once. Of the sample, around 3.4% falls within the top ten clones. Sequences were obtained from blood. The origin of the receptors is a woman aged 18-29 years with Graves' hyperthyroidism.

V gene TRBV12-3 or TRBV12-4 combines with J gene TRBJ1-1, with D unresolved. The CDR3 covers 13 residues. V was clipped by 6 bases and J by 6 bases, with 14 bases between them. The CDR3 DNA is TGTGCCAGCAGGCGGGTTTTCGAAGCTGAAGCTTTCTTT. Translating gives CASRRVFEAEAFF.

This clonotype was seen ten or more times. The genes are TRBV30 and TRBJ1-2; 11 bases map to TRBD1. The germline gives CDR1 GTSNPN, CDR2 SVGIG (reference sequence). After removal of 6 bases from V and 9 bases from J, the junction contained 12 bases not matched to a gene. CDR3 length: 14 amino acids. CDR3 sequence (DNA): TGTGCCTGTGAGGACAGGGGGCGCGTTTTAAGCTACACCTTC. It specifies CACEDRGRVLSYTF.

This clonotype was counted only a few times. V is TRBV7-9 and J is TRBJ2-7, with D tentatively TRBD1 or TRBD2 (5 bases each). This CDR3 comprises 15 residues. V dropped 2 bases and J dropped 2 bases, with 13 bases sitting between them. Germline CDR1 reads SEHNR; CDR2 reads FQNEAQ (reference sequence). For the CDR3, the DNA is TGTGCCAGCAGCTTACTGGGACCCTTCACCTACGAGCAGTACTTC. Amino acid sequence: CASSLLGPFTYEQYF.

A remark on this clonotype: Possible read error: a much larger clone is one base away. The genes are TRBV4-2 and TRBJ1-1; weak D call: TRBD1 (5 bases). Germline V gene lookup returns CDR1 LGHNA and CDR2 YNFKEQ. Trimming shortened V by 1 base and J by 8 bases, and 14 bases separated the two germline ends. The CDR3 is 14 residues long. The CDR3 DNA follows: TGTGCCAGCAGCCAAGTGTCGGGACGGTTGGAAGCTTTCTTT. This encodes CASSQVSGRLEAFF.

Many counts were recorded for this clonotype. The chain recombines TRBV6-1 with TRBJ2-2; the D gene is possibly TRBD2 (5 bases). V dropped 7 bases and J dropped 4 bases, with 10 bases sitting between them. The CDR3 covers 13 residues. Germline CDR1 MNHNS, CDR2 SASEGT. DNA for the CDR3: TGTGCCAGCAACGTGCGGGTCACCGGGGAGCTGTTTTTT. As protein: CASNVRVTGELFF.

This clonotype was detected many times. One end of the junction fails to match germline, which may point to a read error. The rearrangement links TRBV6-1 to TRBJ1-1; D uncertain. The length of the CDR3 is 11 residues. CDR1 MNHNS and CDR2 SASEGT come from the germline V gene. In nucleotides, the CDR3 is TGTGCCAGCGCGTTGAACGCTGAAGCTTTCTTT. Its protein is CASALNAEAFF.

This clonotype has at least ten counts. The V and J genes are TRBV9 and TRBJ1-2; no reliable D call. The germline V gene has CDR1 SGDLS and CDR2 YYNGEE. Trimming cost V 0 bases and J 5 bases, with 17 bases left between them. The CDR3 is made up of 16 amino acids. The CDR3 is CASSVGGPGSVYGYTF. The CDR3 nucleotides read TGTGCCAGCAGCGTAGGAGGTCCCGGTTCCGTGTATGGCTACACCTTC.

This clonotype came up many times. This sequence joins TRBV12-3 or TRBV12-4 and TRBJ1-5; no firm D call. CDR3 length equals 15 residues. V dropped 1 base and J dropped 6 bases, with 13 bases sitting between them. The CDR3 DNA reads TGTGCCAGCAGTTTAGAGGAGGGAGGTAGTCAGCCCCAGCATTTT. This codes for CASSLEEGGSQPQHF.

This clonotype was counted many times. This chain joins TRBV6-1 and TRBJ2-7; the match to TRBD2 covers 9 bases. The CDR3 length is 15 residues. The V segment lost 9 bases and the J segment 4 bases; nucleotides outside the gene matches: 13. Germline-derived CDR1 and CDR2 are MNHNS and SASEGT. CDR3 sequence reads: CASSVSAGGPYEQYF. DNA for the CDR3: TGTGCCAGTTCGGTATCGGCGGGGGGGCCGTACGAGCAGTACTTC.

The J gene is TRBJ1-1, the V gene TRBV12-3 or TRBV12-4, with D maybe TRBD1 (5 bases). The CDR3 length is 15 residues. V dropped 2 bases and J dropped 6 bases, with 16 bases sitting between them. CDR3 nucleotides: TGTGCCAGCAGTTTAATTAAGGGGCTCAGGTCTGAAGCTTTCTTT. It yields the protein CASSLIKGLRSEAFF.

In this sample, this clonotype turned up many times. The V gene is TRBV5-1, the J gene TRBJ1-1, with D possibly being TRBD1 (6 bases). CDR1 and CDR2 (germline): SGHRS, YFSETQ. The germline V and J ends were trimmed by 4 bases and 5 bases, with 18 bases remaining between them. The CDR3 totals 15 residues. CDR3 loop: CASSLGQSGGTEAFF. The CDR3 DNA follows: TGCGCCAGCAGCCTCGGACAGTCTGGAGGGACTGAAGCTTTCTTT.

In its sample, this clonotype was seen a few times. V is TRBV2 and J is TRBJ1-1; D not certain. Germline-derived CDR1 and CDR2 are SNHLY and FYNNEI. The CDR3 covers 13 residues. The V end lost 6 bases, the J end lost 4 bases, and 12 bases lay between the germline ends. The CDR3 loop is CASRRAGPTEAFF. Here the CDR3 DNA reads TGTGCCAGCAGGAGGGCCGGGCCCACTGAAGCTTTCTTT.

The genes are TRBV7-2 and TRBJ2-7, with D perhaps matching TRBD1 (5 bases). V was trimmed by 2 bases and J by 6 bases, leaving 17 bases between them. This CDR3 region has 15 residues. Germline CDR1 is SGHTA and CDR2 is FQGNSA. The CDR3 DNA sequence: TGTGCCAGCAGCTTAAACGCCCAGGGTGGCTCCGAGCAGTACTTC. It is translated as CASSLNAQGGSEQYF.

This clonotype was counted many times. The chain recombines TRBV7-2 with TRBJ1-2, with D hard to call. CDR1 and CDR2 from the germline V gene are SGHTA and FQGNSA. The CDR3 extends over 14 amino acids. With 2 bases removed from V and 3 bases from J, the gap between germline ends came to 10 bases. The CDR3 spells CASSLLTGYYGYTF. The CDR3 DNA is TGTGCCAGCAGCTTATTAACCGGTTACTATGGCTACACCTTC.

This clonotype was counted ten times or more. The V call is TRBV10-2, the J call TRBJ1-1, with D maybe TRBD1 (5 bases). This CDR3 has 12 residues. The germline gives CDR1 WSHSY, CDR2 SAAADI. Trimming cost V 4 bases and J 7 bases, with 10 bases left between them. Here the CDR3 DNA reads TGCGCCAGCAGTGGCGTGCAGGGTGAAGCTTTCTTT. It specifies CASSGVQGEAFF.

This clonotype was seen repeatedly, ten times or more. This rearrangement joins TRBV2 to TRBJ1-5, with D perhaps matching TRBD1 (5 bases). The CDR3 is made up of 14 amino acids. The germline V gene has CDR1 SNHLY and CDR2 FYNNEI. The germline V and J ends were trimmed by 4 bases and 4 bases, with 11 bases remaining between them. The CDR3 coding sequence is TGTGCCAGCAGTGGAGGGGACCGAAATCAGCCCCAGCATTTT. Translated, it gives CASSGGDRNQPQHF.

This clonotype was picked up many times. The J gene is TRBJ2-5, the V gene TRBV2, with TRBD1 as a possible D gene (6 bases). Trimming pared 7 bases from V and 5 bases from J, leaving 14 bases between. CDR1 is SNHLY and CDR2 is FYNNEI in the germline V gene. CDR3 length equals 13 residues. CDR3 amino acids: CASKNRAWETQYF. The CDR3 nucleotides are TGTGCCAGCAAGAACAGGGCGTGGGAGACCCAGTACTTC.

This clonotype was seen at least ten times. The chain combines TRBV30 with TRBJ1-2; the D is unclear. V was trimmed by 3 bases and J by 7 bases, leaving 9 bases between them. Germline CDR1 reads GTSNPN; CDR2 reads SVGIG (reference sequence). This CDR3 contains 11 residues. This CDR3 reads CAWSLFGGYTF. DNA of the CDR3: TGTGCCTGGAGCTTATTTGGTGGCTACACCTTC. Variable domain in full (rest from reference TRBV30 and TRBJ1-2): SQTIHQWPATLVQPVGSPLSLECTVEGTSNPNLYWYRQAAGRGLQLLFYSVGIGQISSEVPQNLSASRPQDRQFILSSKKLLLSDSGFYLCAWSLFGGYTFGSGTRLTVV.

This clonotype was recorded many times. DNA for the CDR3: TGCAGTGCTAGACTCACAGGGGGCCTAGAGACCCAGTACTTC. Protein sequence: CSARLTGGLETQYF. V is TRBV20-1 and J is TRBJ2-5; 9 bases match TRBD1. Per germline, CDR1 DFQATT and CDR2 SNEGSKA (reference sequence). The junction had 5 bases not matched to a gene; V was cut back by 2 bases and J by 4 bases. The CDR3 covers 14 residues.

Notes on this clonotype: A read error is possible here, since a much larger clone lies one base away. The genes are TRBV2 and TRBJ2-7; maybe TRBD2 (6 bases). V lost 5 bases and J lost 6, with 17 bases in between. The germline CDR1 and CDR2 sequences are SNHLY and FYNNEI. The CDR3 runs to 14 residues. The CDR3 DNA reads TGTGCCAGCAGTAGGGAGGCCCCAAGGTGCGAGCAGTACTTC. Its protein is CASSREAPRCEQYF.

This clonotype appeared a few times. The chain combines TRBV6-1 with TRBJ1-2, with D maybe TRBD1 (5 bases). Germline loops: CDR1 MNHNS, CDR2 SASEGT. V was cut by 9 bases and J by 5 bases, with 16 bases left in between. The CDR3 extends over 13 amino acids. CDR3 DNA: TGTGCCAGTTACACCGGGGCCGAATATGGCTACACCTTC. It codes for CASYTGAEYGYTF.

The rearrangement joins TRBV12-3 or TRBV12-4 to TRBJ2-7; D is possibly TRBD1 or TRBD2 (5 bases each). With 1 base removed from V and 2 bases from J, the gap between germline ends came to 21 bases. The CDR3 runs to 18 residues. The CDR3 protein is CASSLGLIVGTAPYEQYV. CDR3 nucleotides: TGTGCCAGCAGTTTAGGTCTAATCGTGGGGACGGCACCCTACGAGCAGTACGTC.

This clonotype was found many times. V is TRBV28 and J is TRBJ2-7; D not certain. Germline V gene sequence: CDR1 MDHEN, CDR2 SYDVKM. The CDR3 has 15 residues. V shed 8 bases and J shed 6 bases, with 23 bases lying between them. CDR3 DNA sequence: TGTGCCAGCGCCCGCTGGACCAGCAATTCCGGCGAGCAGTACTTC. This sequence encodes CASARWTSNSGEQYF.

This clonotype has a handful of counts. The chain is built from TRBV20-1 and TRBJ2-3; 12 bases are shared with TRBD2. CDR1 and CDR2 from the germline V gene are DFQATT and SNEGSKA (reference sequence). V shed 3 bases and J 4 bases; nucleotides not matched to a gene: 11. This CDR3 spans 17 amino acids. CDR3 loop: CSASAWRLAGGPDTQYF. Here the CDR3 DNA reads TGCAGTGCTAGTGCTTGGAGGCTAGCGGGGGGGCCAGATACGCAGTATTTT.

This clonotype was found many times. The rearrangement joins TRBV5-1 to TRBJ2-7; the match to TRBD2 covers 7 bases. Per the germline V gene, CDR1 is SGHRS and CDR2 is YFSETQ. Trimming took 0 bases from V and 6 from J; bases not matched to a gene: 0. This CDR3 is built from 12 residues. CDR3 DNA sequence: TGCGCCAGCAGCTTGGAGCGGGGCGAGCAGTACTTC. Encoded protein: CASSLERGEQYF.

This clonotype was seen repeatedly, ten times or more. J is TRBJ1-1 and V is TRBV7-9; D not certain. Germline V gene sequence: CDR1 SEHNR, CDR2 FQNEAQ (reference sequence). This CDR3 region has 13 residues. Trimming took 5 bases from V and 4 from J, leaving 11 bases between them. The CDR3 is CASSPYFGTEAFF. Written as DNA, the CDR3 is TGTGCCAGCAGCCCATACTTTGGCACTGAAGCTTTCTTT.

This chain uses TRBV7-9 with TRBJ1-5, with D unresolved. This CDR3 has 13 amino acids. The germline gives CDR1 SEHNR, CDR2 FQNEAQ (reference sequence). The ends were cut back, 6 bases at V and 7 bases at J, with 13 bases in the middle. CDR3 nucleotide sequence: TGTGCCAGCAGTTCCGGGCCCCTCCAGCCCCAGCATTTT. It codes for CASSSGPLQPQHF.

This clonotype was recorded many times. The chain has TRBV27 and TRBJ2-5; D tentatively reads TRBD1 or TRBD2 (6 bases each). Germline V gives CDR1 MNHEY, CDR2 SMNVEV (reference sequence). The ends were cut back, 3 bases at V and 2 bases at J, with 13 bases in the middle. This CDR3 has 15 amino acids. In DNA, the CDR3 is TGTGCCAGCAGTTTGGGGGGCTGGAGGCAAGAGACCCAGTACTTC. This codes for CASSLGGWRQETQYF.

The chain recombines TRBV3-1 with TRBJ2-7; TRBD1 aligns across 8 bases. The V segment lost 5 bases and the J segment 0 bases; nucleotides outside the gene matches: 6. The germline gives CDR1 LGHDT, CDR2 YNNKEL (reference sequence). The CDR3 contains 15 residues. CDR3 nucleotides: TGTGCCAGCAGCAGCCTGGACAGGGCCTCCTACGAGCAGTACTTC. Translation: CASSSLDRASYEQYF.

This clonotype was counted ten times or more. The V call is TRBV7-9, the J call TRBJ1-1; no clear D gene. Germline loops: CDR1 SEHNR, CDR2 FQNEAQ (reference sequence). With 1 base removed from V and 11 bases from J, the gap between germline ends came to 11 bases. The CDR3 is 12 residues long. The CDR3 spells CASSLEWNLAFF. CDR3 bases: TGTGCCAGCAGCTTAGAATGGAACCTTGCTTTCTTT.

The chain has TRBV5-1 and TRBJ2-7, with 7 bases fitting TRBD1. V shed 4 bases, J shed 0 bases, and the junction held 13 bases outside the gene matches. Germline loops: CDR1 SGHRS, CDR2 YFSETQ. The CDR3 runs 17 residues. DNA for the CDR3: TGCGCCAGCAGCCAGAATCCCGGGACAGTGTTCTCCTACGAGCAGTACTTC. Amino acids: CASSQNPGTVFSYEQYF.

This clonotype was observed a handful of times. CDR3 sequence reads: CASSSPGSARGTEAFF. The CDR3 DNA sequence: TGTGCCAGCAGTTCCCCGGGGTCCGCCAGGGGCACTGAAGCTTTCTTT. The rearrangement joins TRBV6-5 to TRBJ1-1; a possible D gene is TRBD1 (6 bases). The CDR3 contains 16 residues. Looked up from germline, CDR1 is MNHEY and CDR2 is SVGAGI. Trimming took 4 bases from V and 4 from J, leaving 19 bases between them.